Sequencing of this TCR beta chain was carried out in a study of blood T cell repertoires in COVID-19. Study background: T cells, B-cell-depleted T cells, or PBMCs provided the cDNA or gDNA that served as material.

Trimming removed 0 bases at V and 2 bases at J, with 11 bases between. This CDR3 contains 15 residues. CDR1 is SGHDT, CDR2 YYEEEE, per germline. Sequencing used immunoSEQ multiplex PCR; TCRdb keeps in-frame clones, though not all of them. This repertoire shows some 240,000 clones, more than 75% found once; its top ten account for less than 8.5%. This study enrolled people aged about 18 to 95 from under 25 US geographic areas. Cohorts were based on clinical histories the participants reported. Exposed participants encountered a COVID-19 case during the 2 weeks preceding study entry. This receptor was identified in a woman between 50 and 59 years old who had been exposed to COVID-19. The genes are TRBV5-6 and TRBJ2-5; maybe TRBD2 (5 bases). Sequencing was carried out using PBMCs or T cells enriched from blood (not recorded which). Written as DNA, the CDR3 is TGTGCCAGCAGCTTGGGGACTGGATTACAAGAGACCCAGTACTTC. Encoded protein: CASSLGTGLQETQYF.